Listed below are T cell receptor beta chains from one sample, sequenced in a study of Ad26.COV2.S vaccination and SARS-CoV-2 variants. Repertoires were generated with immunoSEQ multiplex PCR, while TCRdb's copy carries only in-frame clones and drops some. This table has around 340,000 clones, around 89% appearing once. The source was peripheral blood, collected in a trial of Ad26.COV2.S vaccine versus placebo. The receptors stem from a person aged 18-60 years who received the Ad26.COV2.S COVID-19 vaccine or a placebo. Both conserved end residues are trimmed from each CDR3. The order of the fields is J gene, V gene, CDR3 protein.

TRBJ1-4,TRBV5-1,ASGDYNEKLF
TRBJ1-1,TRBV21-1,ASSKTGMNTEAF
TRBJ2-6,TRBV5-1,ASSLGQGAFGANVLT
TRBJ2-5,TRBV9,ARRGRQETQY
TRBJ1-2,TRBV18,ASSPQGVNGYT
TRBJ1-5,TRBV7-9,ASSLGVEDQPQH
TRBJ2-2,TRBV7-9,ASSLTGGNAGELF
TRBJ1-2,TRBV5-1,ASSSSDGGKYGYT
TRBJ1-1,TRBV6-6,ASTIPERGEAF
TRBJ1-2,TRBV27,ASSPVGGGYT
TRBJ2-1,TRBV19,ASKAGASAYNEQF
TRBJ2-5,TRBV5-8,ASNRYLSTQY
TRBJ2-3,TRBV6-2/TRBV6-3,ASSPHETSQGTQY
TRBJ2-2,TRBV7-9,ASSLARGGGHLDGELF
TRBJ1-2,TRBV18,ASSPPVRGGNYGYT
TRBJ1-4,TRBV5-6,ASSLAGQGGLANEKLF
TRBJ1-5,TRBV28,ASSYIYRGGHQPQH
TRBJ1-1,TRBV14,ATQTGWNTEAF
TRBJ2-3,TRBV7-2,ASSFYTGDTQY
TRBJ2-1,TRBV3-1/TRBV3-2,ASSLAVFVSPSYNEQF
TRBJ2-2,TRBV10-3,AITTGEGRSNTGELF
TRBJ1-2,TRBV10-3,AISESGTGSYGYT
TRBJ2-1,TRBV7-2,ASSLRSSRGNEQF
TRBJ2-7,TRBV11-1,ASSLNPPGKGSEQY
TRBJ2-3,TRBV19,ASSARAESTDTQY
TRBJ2-5,TRBV7-2,ASSFGIQETQY
TRBJ1-2,TRBV9,ASSPTPGQGEGYT
TRBJ1-5,TRBV21-1,ASSKVHSNQPQH